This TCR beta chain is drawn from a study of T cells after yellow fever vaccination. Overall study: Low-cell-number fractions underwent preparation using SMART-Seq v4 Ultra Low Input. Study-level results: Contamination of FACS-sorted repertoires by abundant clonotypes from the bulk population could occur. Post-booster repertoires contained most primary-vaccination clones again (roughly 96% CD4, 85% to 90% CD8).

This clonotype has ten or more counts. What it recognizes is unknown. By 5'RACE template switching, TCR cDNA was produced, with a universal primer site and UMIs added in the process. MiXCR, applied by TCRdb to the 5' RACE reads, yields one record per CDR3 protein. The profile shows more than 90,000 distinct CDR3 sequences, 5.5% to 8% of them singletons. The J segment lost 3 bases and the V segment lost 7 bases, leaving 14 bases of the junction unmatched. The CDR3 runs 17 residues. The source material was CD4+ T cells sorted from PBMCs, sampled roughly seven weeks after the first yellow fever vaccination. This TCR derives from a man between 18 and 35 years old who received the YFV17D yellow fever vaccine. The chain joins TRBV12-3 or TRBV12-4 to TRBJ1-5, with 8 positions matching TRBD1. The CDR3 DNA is TGTGCCAGCACCACCCGGTACGGACAGGGAATCAATCAGCCCCAGCATTTT. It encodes CASTTRYGQGINQPQHF.